A selection of T cell receptor beta chains follows, all from one sample in a study of blood T cell repertoires in COVID-19. Clones were sequenced by immunoSEQ multiplex PCR, and TCRdb holds only the in-frame ones, with some missing. The sample records almost 250,000 clones, about nine tenths being singletons. The sequenced material came from peripheral blood. The receptor source for this set is a woman aged 60-75 years who had recovered from COVID-19. The CDR3 runs from the conserved cysteine through the conserved F or W. A D gene is named only where the DNA matches it firmly. The size of a clone is reported for some rows only, either as once, few or many, or as a class for expanded clones.

d_call	v_call	j_call	cdr3_length	clone_size	cdr3_nt	cdr3_aa
NA	TRBV18	TRBJ2-5	15	NA	TGTGCCAGCTCAAGCAGTCGGGGGACTCAAGAGACCCAGTACTTC	CASSSSRGTQETQYF
NA	TRBV2	TRBJ2-1	15	NA	TGTGCCAGCGTTCGGGATTTGTCGTCATACAATGAGCAGTTCTTC	CASVRDLSSYNEQFF
NA	TRBV7-2	TRBJ2-7	15	once	TGTGCCAGCAGCTTAGCGGGTCAGGGGCTTTACGAGCAGTACTTC	CASSLAGQGLYEQYF
NA	TRBV12-5	TRBJ1-2	12	once	TGTGCTAGTGGCTTAGCGGGATATGGCTACACCTTC	CASGLAGYGYTF
TRBD1	TRBV29-1	TRBJ1-2	13	NA	TGCAGCGTTATAACAGGGGGAAGCTATGGCTACACCTTC	CSVITGGSYGYTF
NA	TRBV3-1/TRBV3-2	TRBJ2-1	13	NA	TGTGCCAGCAGCCATACCTTCGCGAATGGGCAGTTCTTC	CASSHTFANGQFF
TRBD1	TRBV19	TRBJ1-1	18	once	TGTGCCAGTAGTATCCCAGTCAGAGGGGGCGGTCAGCACACTGAAGCTTTCTTT	CASSIPVRGGGQHTEAFF
NA	TRBV4-3	TRBJ2-2	15	NA	TGCGCCAGCAGCCGCGACAGGATGAACACCGGGGAGCTGTTTTTT	CASSRDRMNTGELFF
TRBD1	TRBV6-5	TRBJ2-1	16	few	TGTGCCAGCAGTTACCGCGGGACAGGGAAACACAATGAGCAGTTCTTC	CASSYRGTGKHNEQFF
TRBD1	TRBV23-1	TRBJ2-7	15	NA	TGCGCCAACGCGAGTAGGGACAGGTTCTCCTACGAGCAGTACTTC	CANASRDRFSYEQYF
NA	TRBV6-5	TRBJ2-7	14	NA	TGTGCCAGCAGTTACTCGATCTCTGCCGGCGAGCAGTACTTC	CASSYSISAGEQYF
TRBD1	TRBV6-4	TRBJ1-2	15	NA	TGTGCCAGCAGAATAGGGACAGGGGGCGCTTATGGCTACACCTTC	CASRIGTGGAYGYTF
TRBD1	TRBV18	TRBJ1-2	15	NA	TGTGCCAGCTCACCAGCGGGACAGCTAAACTATGGCTACACCTTC	CASSPAGQLNYGYTF
TRBD2	TRBV24-1	TRBJ2-3	15	NA	TGTGCCACCAGTGGGACTAGTAAGGTCCCAGATACGCAGTATTTT	CATSGTSKVPDTQYF
TRBD2	TRBV27	TRBJ2-7	16	NA	TGTGCCAGCAGCGGCGGACTAGCGGGCCCCCCCTACGAGCAGTACTTC	CASSGGLAGPPYEQYF
NA	TRBV7-9	TRBJ2-2	14	NA	TGTGCCAGCAGCTTTACACCGAACACCGGGGAGCTGTTTTTT	CASSFTPNTGELFF
NA	TRBV6-1	TRBJ1-1	12	NA	TGTGCCAGCAGTGACAGGGGCGGGGAAGCTTTCTTT	CASSDRGGEAFF
TRBD1	TRBV6-5	TRBJ1-1	15	NA	TGTGCCAGCAGTACCCGGACAGGCTTGAACACTGAAGCTTTCTTT	CASSTRTGLNTEAFF
NA	TRBV5-1	TRBJ1-2	14	NA	TGCGCCAGCAGCTTGGACAGCGGGGGCTATGGCTACACCTTC	CASSLDSGGYGYTF
TRBD1	TRBV5-4	TRBJ2-2	16	NA	TGTGCCAGCAGCAGTCGGACAGGGCAGAACACCGGGGAGCTGTTTTTT	CASSSRTGQNTGELFF
NA	TRBV18	TRBJ2-3	13	once	TGTGCCAGCTCAACAGTTACAAGAGATACGCAGTATTTT	CASSTVTRDTQYF
NA	TRBV27	TRBJ1-1	13	NA	TGTGCCAGCAGTTTTTCGGTGAACACTGAAGCTTTCTTT	CASSFSVNTEAFF
TRBD1	TRBV13	TRBJ1-2	14	NA	TGTGCCAGCAGCTTACAGGGGGCTAACTATGGCTACACCTTC	CASSLQGANYGYTF
TRBD1	TRBV19	TRBJ1-4	16	NA	TGTGCCAGTAAGCCGGGACAGGGAGGAACTAATGAAAAACTGTTTTTT	CASKPGQGGTNEKLFF
TRBD2	TRBV12-5	TRBJ2-1	14	NA	TGTGCTAGTGGTTCGGCTAGCGGGGGATATGAGCAGTTCTTC	CASGSASGGYEQFF
NA	TRBV14	TRBJ2-6	16	NA	TGTGCCAGCAGCCAAAGCAGGGGATCTGGGGCCAACGTCCTGACTTTC	CASSQSRGSGANVLTF
TRBD1	TRBV19	TRBJ1-5	15	NA	TGTGCCAGTAGTGAGACAGGGCGCCTCCTGCAGCCCCAGCATTTT	CASSETGRLLQPQHF
NA	TRBV5-1	TRBJ2-1	14	NA	TGCGCCAGCAGCTTGCAGGAGGGCCTGGATGAGCAGTTCTTC	CASSLQEGLDEQFF
TRBD2	TRBV6-2/TRBV6-3	TRBJ2-7	15	NA	TGTGCCAGCAGTCTTAGCGGGTCATTGGCCTACGAGCAGTACTTC	CASSLSGSLAYEQYF
NA	TRBV21-1	TRBJ2-7	13	NA	TGTGCCAGCGAAGTAGGCGGGTTCTACGAGCAGTACTTC	CASEVGGFYEQYF
NA	TRBV2	TRBJ1-2	13	NA	TGTGCCAGCATCAGGGGCGAAGAATATGGCTACACCTTC	CASIRGEEYGYTF
NA	TRBV9	TRBJ2-5	13	once	TGTGCCAGCAGCGTATCTAATAAGGAGACCCAGTACTTC	CASSVSNKETQYF
TRBD2	TRBV3-1/TRBV3-2	TRBJ2-3	18	NA	TGTGCCAGCAGCCCTTCCGGTGGAGTTCCAGCGGGGTTAGATACGCAGTATTTT	CASSPSGGVPAGLDTQYF
TRBD1	TRBV19	TRBJ1-5	15	NA	TGTGCCAGTAGGGTGCTGGACAGGGGTTATCAGCCCCAGCATTTT	CASRVLDRGYQPQHF
NA	TRBV15	TRBJ2-1	16	NA	TGTGCCACCAGCAGAGATAGGAGTTCTGACTACAATGAGCAGTTCTTC	CATSRDRSSDYNEQFF
NA	TRBV7-6	TRBJ1-4	16	NA	TGTGCCAGCAGCTTAGCGGCGGGGGTCAATGGTGAAAAACTGTTTTTT	CASSLAAGVNGEKLFF
NA	TRBV27	TRBJ1-1	15	NA	TGTGCCAGCAGCACCGGTGCGGGCCCGAACACTGAAGCTTTCTTT	CASSTGAGPNTEAFF
TRBD1	TRBV19	TRBJ2-1	13	NA	TGTGCCAGTAGTCAACAGGGGAAAGGGGAGCAGTTCTTC	CASSQQGKGEQFF
TRBD1	TRBV11-2	TRBJ1-2	14	NA	TGTGCCAGCAGCTCTGGGACAGGGAACTATGGCTACACCTTC	CASSSGTGNYGYTF
TRBD1	TRBV6-5	TRBJ1-6	15	NA	TGTGCCAGCAGACCACGACAGGGTTTAGGGTCACCCCTCCACTTT	CASRPRQGLGSPLHF
TRBD1	TRBV28	TRBJ1-3	17	NA	TGTGCCAGCGGACGGGACAGGGGGCCTCTAACTGGAAACACCATATATTTT	CASGRDRGPLTGNTIYF
NA	TRBV7-3	TRBJ2-2	15	NA	TGTGCCAGCAAATTGGGGGCGGGAGACACCGGGGAGCTGTTTTTT	CASKLGAGDTGELFF
TRBD2	TRBV7-3	TRBJ2-5	14	NA	TGTGCCAGCAGGCCCGCGGGGGTCACAGAGACCCAGTACTTC	CASRPAGVTETQYF
TRBD1	TRBV4-2	TRBJ1-2	14	NA	TGTGCCAGCAGCCCCCAAACAGGGGAGAATGGCTACACCTTC	CASSPQTGENGYTF